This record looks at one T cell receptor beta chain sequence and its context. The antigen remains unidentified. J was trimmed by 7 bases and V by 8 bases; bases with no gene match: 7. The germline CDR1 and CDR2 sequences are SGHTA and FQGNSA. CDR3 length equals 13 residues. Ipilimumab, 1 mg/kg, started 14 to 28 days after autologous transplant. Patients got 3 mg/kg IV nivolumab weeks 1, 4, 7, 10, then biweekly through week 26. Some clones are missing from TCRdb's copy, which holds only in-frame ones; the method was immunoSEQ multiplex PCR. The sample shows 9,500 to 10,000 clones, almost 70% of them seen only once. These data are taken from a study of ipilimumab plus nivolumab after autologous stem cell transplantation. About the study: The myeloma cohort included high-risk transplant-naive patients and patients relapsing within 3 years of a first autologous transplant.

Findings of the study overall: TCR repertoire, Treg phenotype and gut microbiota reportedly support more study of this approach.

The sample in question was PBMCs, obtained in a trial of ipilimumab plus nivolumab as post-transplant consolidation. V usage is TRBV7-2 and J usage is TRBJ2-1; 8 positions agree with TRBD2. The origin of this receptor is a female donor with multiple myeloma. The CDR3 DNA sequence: TGTGCCAGCGAAGCGGGAGCAAGGAATGAGCAGTTCTTC. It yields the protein CASEAGARNEQFF.